This TCR beta chain was retrieved from a study of T cell responses to AZD1222 COVID-19 vaccine. Study observations and caveats: Among vaccine-associated CD4 TCRs, coverage spanned spike, with dominance at 160-218 and 743-854. Sampling captured repertoires only after the peak T cell response. Rises in breadth and depth of Spike-specific TCRs came after two AZD1222 doses. Clonal diversity may have been underestimated, and the donors were mostly white British, with more females than males.

For this clone: The antigen remains unidentified.

Per germline, CDR1 LNHDA and CDR2 SQIVND (reference sequence). V was pared by 0 bases and J by 6 bases, with 8 bases of the junction left unmatched. The length of the CDR3 is 16 residues. The table came from immunoSEQ multiplex PCR; TCRdb's copy has only in-frame clones and leaves some out. The sample contains 65,000 to 85,000 clones, 88% of which appear only once. The V and J genes are TRBV19 and TRBJ1-5; 7 bases fit TRBD1. The specimen comprised peripheral blood, sampled 28 days after the second dose of the MenACWY control vaccine. This clonotype originated in an adult who received the MenACWY meningococcal vaccine as a control. CDR3 sequence reads: CASSIDVSGGGQPQHF. The CDR3 DNA sequence: TGTGCCAGTAGTATAGACGTTTCAGGGGGAGGTCAGCCCCAGCATTTT. Together with reference TRBV19 and TRBJ1-5, the CDR3 gives the full variable domain: DGGITQSPKYLFRKEGQNVTLSCEQNLNHDAMYWYRQDPGQGLRLIYYSQIVNDFQKGDIAEGYSVSREKKESFPLTVTSAQKNPTAFYLCASSIDVSGGGQPQHFGDGTRLSIL.